The T cell receptor (beta chain) described here comes from a study of blood T cell repertoires in COVID-19 (dated by TCRdb to 2020 to 2022). With respect to the entire study: The collaborator samples originated in the United States, Italy and Spain and spanned the acute and convalescent phases of COVID-19. The material from the prospective study consisted of cDNA or gDNA derived from T cells, B-cell-depleted T cells, or PBMCs. Subjects who had been exposed to COVID-19, were actively infected with it, or had recovered from it provided the deeply sampled blood TCRbeta repertoires that made up the dataset. The repertoires were released in a freely available public database meant as a resource for research on the immune response to SARS-CoV-2. Samples were obtained from the ongoing ImmuneRACE study (first 160 participants) and from over a thousand subjects provided by 6 global collaborators. Sample metadata almost always included a de-identified subject ID, COVID-19 status, age in years and sex. Where available, HLA class I and class II types were taken from metadata supplied by the sample provider and were not determined by assay-based typing.

What the authors observed across the whole study: The quantity of clinical and demographic metadata differed by source and by participant and was supplied without curation.

The immunoSEQ Assay, a bias-controlled multiplex PCR, was used to amplify TCRbeta CDR3 regions from genomic DNA. For the original study's pipeline: Within the assay, amplification of reference gene primers was used to estimate how many nucleated cells each sample contained. Sequence reads were collapsed and filtered to measure the absolute abundance of every unique TCRbeta CDR3 rearrangement. For each sample, productive Simpson clonality was calculated as the square root of Simpson's diversity index across productive rearrangements. As stored in TCRdb, this immuneACCESS dataset retains in-frame rearrangements with V and J assigned. A fraction of the clones does not appear; measured against another copy, unresolved V genes explain less than half of the discrepancy, and the remainder lacks a known reason. Clonal size and the V and J genes are those of that table, whereas D and trimming came from the DNA. The sample yields about 270,000 clones; about 86% were counted once. Of the sample, about 3.2% is held by the ten largest clones.

This clone was counted ten times or more. Its antigen is still unknown. The record has no base qualities; no much larger clone is one base away. Relative to germline, V is missing 5 bases and J is missing 6 bases, with 10 bases of the junction outside any gene match. The germline V gene specifies SGHVS as CDR1 and FQNEAQ as CDR2. Including the terminal cysteine and phenylalanine, the CDR3 comprises 16 residues. Solely the CDR3 DNA is kept, with 48 bases framed from the first base. The collaborating institutions used their own protocols to collect whole blood in K2EDTA tubes. For TCRbeta analysis, collaborators shipped samples as frozen whole blood, isolated PBMCs, or DNA extracted from either of those sample types.

Sequenced material: peripheral blood. This TCR derives from a woman aged 60-70 years with active or convalescent COVID-19. Here the chain combines TRBV7-8 and TRBJ2-2, with 9 junctional bases fitting TRBD1. The CDR3 region: CASSVPGQGAAGELFF. In nucleotide form, the sequence is TGTGCCAGCAGCGTACCGGGACAGGGAGCCGCCGGGGAGCTGTTTTTT.